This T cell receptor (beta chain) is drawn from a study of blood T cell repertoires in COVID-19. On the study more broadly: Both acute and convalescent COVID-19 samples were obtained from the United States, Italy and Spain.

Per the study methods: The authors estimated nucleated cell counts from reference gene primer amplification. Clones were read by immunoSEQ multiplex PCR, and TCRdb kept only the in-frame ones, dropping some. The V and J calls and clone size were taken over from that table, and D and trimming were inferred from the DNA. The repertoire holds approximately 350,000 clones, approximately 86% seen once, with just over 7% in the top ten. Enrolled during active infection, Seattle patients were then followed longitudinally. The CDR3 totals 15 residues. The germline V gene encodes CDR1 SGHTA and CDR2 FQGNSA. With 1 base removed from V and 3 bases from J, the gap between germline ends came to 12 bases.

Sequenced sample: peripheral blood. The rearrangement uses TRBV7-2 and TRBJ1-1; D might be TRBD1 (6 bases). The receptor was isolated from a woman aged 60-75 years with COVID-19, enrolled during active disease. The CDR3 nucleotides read TGTGCCAGCAGCTTAGTGTGGGGGCAGGACACTGAAGCTTTCTTT. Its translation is CASSLVWGQDTEAFF.